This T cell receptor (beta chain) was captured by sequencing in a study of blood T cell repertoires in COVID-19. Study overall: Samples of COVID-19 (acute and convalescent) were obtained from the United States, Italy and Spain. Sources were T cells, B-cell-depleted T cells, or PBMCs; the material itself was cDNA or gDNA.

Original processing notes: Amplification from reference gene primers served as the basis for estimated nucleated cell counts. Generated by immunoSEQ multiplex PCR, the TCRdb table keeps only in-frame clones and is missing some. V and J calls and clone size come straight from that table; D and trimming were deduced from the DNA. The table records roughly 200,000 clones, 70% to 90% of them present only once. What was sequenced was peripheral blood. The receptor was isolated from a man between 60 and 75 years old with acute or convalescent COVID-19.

The CDR3 sequence is CASSSGTSGRNEQFF. CDR3 DNA: TGTGCCAGCAGTTCCGGGACTAGCGGGAGGAATGAGCAGTTCTTC. The rearrangement joins TRBV27 to TRBJ2-1, with TRBD2 matching 15 bases. Germline-derived CDR1 and CDR2 are MNHEY and SMNVEV (reference sequence). This CDR3 is built from 15 residues. With V trimmed by 4 bases and J by 7 bases, 2 bases remained unmatched.